These 2 T cell receptor beta chains originate from one sample sequenced in a study of cytomegalovirus exposure and HLA in healthy donors. The PCR employed 60 Vbeta primers together with 13 Jbeta primers. Produced via immunoSEQ multiplex PCR; TCRdb's table is partial and in-frame only. In the table there are around 150,000 clones, over 60% of which are singletons. Sequencing was done on a sample of PBMCs. These receptors originate from a man between 40 and 49 years old in good health and CMV-seronegative.

The rearrangement uses TRBV27 and TRBJ2-1; 7 nucleotides match TRBD1. Germline trimming cut 6 bases from V and 3 bases from J; bases unmatched to any gene: 8. The CDR3 contains 15 residues. Germline V gene data show CDR1 as MNHEY and CDR2 as SMNVEV (reference sequence). The CDR3 loop reads CASRVGGPRYNEQFF. Written as DNA, the CDR3 is TGTGCCAGCAGAGTAGGGGGCCCCCGCTACAATGAGCAGTTCTTC.

The chain carries TRBV6-5 and TRBJ2-3; TRBD2 matches 7 bases. This CDR3 has 16 residues. The germline CDR1 and CDR2 sequences are MNHEY and SVGAGI. Trimming removed 0 bases from V and 3 bases from J; junction bases left unmatched: 6. This chain's CDR3 is CASSYSSGAGTDTQYF. The CDR3, as DNA: TGTGCCAGCAGTTACTCGAGCGGGGCCGGGACAGATACGCAGTATTTT.